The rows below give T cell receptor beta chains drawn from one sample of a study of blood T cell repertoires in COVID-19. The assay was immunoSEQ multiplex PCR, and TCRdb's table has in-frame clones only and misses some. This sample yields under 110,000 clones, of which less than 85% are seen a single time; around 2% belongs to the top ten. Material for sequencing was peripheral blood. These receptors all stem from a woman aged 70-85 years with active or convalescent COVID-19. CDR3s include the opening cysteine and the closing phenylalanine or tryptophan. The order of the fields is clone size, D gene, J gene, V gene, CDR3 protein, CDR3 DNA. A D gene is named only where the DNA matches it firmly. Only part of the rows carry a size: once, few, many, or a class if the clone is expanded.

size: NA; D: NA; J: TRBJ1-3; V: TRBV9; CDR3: CASSVGQPGNTIYF; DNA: TGTGCCAGCAGCGTAGGACAGCCTGGAAACACCATATATTTT
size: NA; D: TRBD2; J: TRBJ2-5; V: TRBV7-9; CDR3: CASSPGLASQETQYF; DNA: TGTGCCAGCAGCCCAGGACTAGCTTCCCAAGAGACCCAGTACTTC
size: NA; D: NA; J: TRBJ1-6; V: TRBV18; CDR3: CASSPGRKLWALHF; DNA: TGTGCCAGCTCACCAGGGAGGAAGTTATGGGCCCTCCACTTT
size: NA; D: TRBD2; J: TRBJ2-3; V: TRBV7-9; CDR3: CASSFASGRVSDTQYF; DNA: TGTGCCAGCAGCTTCGCTAGCGGGAGAGTTTCAGATACGCAGTATTTT
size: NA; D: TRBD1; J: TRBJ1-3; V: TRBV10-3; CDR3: CAISDRQGGGNTIYF; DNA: TGTGCCATCAGTGATCGGCAGGGGGGAGGAAACACCATATATTTT
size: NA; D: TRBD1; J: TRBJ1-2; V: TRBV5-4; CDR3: CASSADRGVEGYTF; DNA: TGTGCCAGCAGCGCAGACAGGGGAGTCGAGGGCTACACCTTC
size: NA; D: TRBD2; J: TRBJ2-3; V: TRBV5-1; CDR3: CASSLRTSGDGDTQYF; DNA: TGCGCCAGCAGCTTGCGGACTAGCGGGGACGGAGATACGCAGTATTTT
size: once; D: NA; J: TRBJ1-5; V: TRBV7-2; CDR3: CASSNGQGGNQPQHF; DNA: TGTGCCAGCAGCAACGGCCAGGGAGGAAATCAGCCCCAGCATTTT
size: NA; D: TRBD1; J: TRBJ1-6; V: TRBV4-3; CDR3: CASSAGQGAGSPLHF; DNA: TGCGCCAGCAGCGCTGGACAGGGGGCCGGCTCACCCCTCCACTTT
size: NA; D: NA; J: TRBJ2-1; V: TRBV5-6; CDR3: CASRESGKGQFF; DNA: TGTGCCAGCAGAGAGTCGGGAAAGGGGCAGTTCTTC
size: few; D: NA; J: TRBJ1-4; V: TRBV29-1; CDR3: CSVEGLRGSNEKLFF; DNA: TGCAGCGTTGAAGGCCTGAGAGGCTCGAATGAAAAACTGTTTTTT
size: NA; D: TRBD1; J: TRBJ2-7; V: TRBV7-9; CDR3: CASSLGGNRGYQNEQYF; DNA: TGTGCCAGCAGCTTAGGAGGAAACAGGGGGTATCAGAACGAGCAGTACTTC
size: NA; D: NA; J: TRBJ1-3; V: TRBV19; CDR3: CASSQSFSGNTIYF; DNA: TGTGCCAGTAGCCAAAGCTTCTCTGGAAACACCATATATTTT
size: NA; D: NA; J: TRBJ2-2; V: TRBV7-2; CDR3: CASSPPGGGWVTGELFF; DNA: TGTGCCAGCAGCCCTCCCGGTGGAGGGTGGGTCACCGGGGAGCTGTTTTTT
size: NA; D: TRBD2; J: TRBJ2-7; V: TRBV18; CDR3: CASSPEAGGVYEQYF; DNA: TGTGCCAGCTCACCAGAAGCGGGAGGGGTCTACGAGCAGTACTTC
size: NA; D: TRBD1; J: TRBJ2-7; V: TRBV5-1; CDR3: CASTPRDRTSYEQYF; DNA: TGCGCCAGCACCCCCCGGGACAGAACATCCTACGAGCAGTACTTC
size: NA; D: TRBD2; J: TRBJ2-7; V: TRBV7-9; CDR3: CASSRPGTSYEQYF; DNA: TGTGCCAGCAGCCGACCCGGGACTAGTTACGAGCAGTACTTC
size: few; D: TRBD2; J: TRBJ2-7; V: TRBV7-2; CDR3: CASSSYGTSFYEQYF; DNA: TGTGCCAGCAGCTCATACGGGACTAGCTTCTACGAGCAGTACTTC
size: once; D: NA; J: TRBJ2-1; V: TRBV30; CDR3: CACLSDSSYNEQFF; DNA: TGTGCCTGCCTTAGCGATAGCTCCTACAATGAGCAGTTCTTC
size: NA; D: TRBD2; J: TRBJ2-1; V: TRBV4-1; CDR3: CASSQDVMGLAGVGNEQFF; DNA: TGCGCCAGCAGCCAAGATGTAATGGGACTAGCGGGGGTCGGGAATGAGCAGTTCTTC
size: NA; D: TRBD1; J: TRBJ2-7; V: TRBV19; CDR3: CASSVDRGRSYEQYF; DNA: TGTGCCAGTAGTGTGGACAGGGGGAGATCCTACGAGCAGTACTTC
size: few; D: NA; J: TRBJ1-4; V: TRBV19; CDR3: CASKSTGGPEKLFF; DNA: TGTGCCAGTAAGTCTACCGGGGGACCTGAAAAACTGTTTTTT
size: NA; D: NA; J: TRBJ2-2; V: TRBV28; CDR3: CASTLGGVNTGELFF; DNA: TGTGCCAGCACCCTTGGAGGTGTGAACACCGGGGAGCTGTTTTTT
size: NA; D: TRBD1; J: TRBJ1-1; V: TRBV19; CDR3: CASSIMDRVNTEAFF; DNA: TGTGCCAGTAGTATAATGGACAGGGTGAACACTGAAGCTTTCTTT
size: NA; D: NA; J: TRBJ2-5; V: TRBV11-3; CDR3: CASSTGHLQETQYF; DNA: TGTGCCAGCAGCACCGGACACCTCCAAGAGACCCAGTACTTC
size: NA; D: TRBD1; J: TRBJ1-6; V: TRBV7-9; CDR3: CASSLGQGGNYYNSPLHF; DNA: TGTGCCAGCAGCTTAGGACAGGGGGGGAATTATTATAATTCACCCCTCCACTTT
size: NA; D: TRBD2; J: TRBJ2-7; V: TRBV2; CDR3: CASSIGLAAGGEQYF; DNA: TGTGCCAGCAGTATCGGACTAGCGGCCGGGGGCGAGCAGTACTTC
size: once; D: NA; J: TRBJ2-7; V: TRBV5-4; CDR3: CASSLAWPASSYEQYF; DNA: TGTGCCAGCAGCTTGGCCTGGCCCGCCAGCTCCTACGAGCAGTACTTC
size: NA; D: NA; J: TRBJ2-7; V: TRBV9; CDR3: CASSARTASTYEQYF; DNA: TGTGCCAGCAGCGCTCGGACAGCTTCTACCTACGAGCAGTACTTC
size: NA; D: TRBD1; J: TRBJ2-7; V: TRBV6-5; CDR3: CASTKGQGGYEQYF; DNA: TGTGCCAGCACCAAGGGACAGGGCGGGTACGAGCAGTACTTC
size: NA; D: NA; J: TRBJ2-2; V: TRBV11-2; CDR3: CASSLLRVTGELFF; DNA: TGTGCCAGCAGCTTACTTCGAGTCACCGGGGAGCTGTTTTTT
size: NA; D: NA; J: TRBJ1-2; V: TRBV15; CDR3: CATSRDRVGYGYTF; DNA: TGTGCCACCAGCAGAGACAGGGTTGGGTATGGCTACACCTTC
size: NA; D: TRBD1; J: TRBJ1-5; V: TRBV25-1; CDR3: CASSAQGAGQPQHF; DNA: TGTGCCAGCAGTGCCCAGGGGGCCGGGCAGCCCCAGCATTTT
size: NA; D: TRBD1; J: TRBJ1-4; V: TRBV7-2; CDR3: CASSLVRGREKLFF; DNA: TGTGCCAGCAGCTTAGTCAGGGGGCGGGAAAAACTGTTTTTT
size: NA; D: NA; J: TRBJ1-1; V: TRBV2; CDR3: CASSVPGGVAEAFF; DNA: TGTGCCAGCAGTGTTCCGGGAGGGGTTGCTGAAGCTTTCTTT
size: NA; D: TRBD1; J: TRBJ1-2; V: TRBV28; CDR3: CASLAPYRGGYTF; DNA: TGTGCCAGTCTAGCCCCATACAGGGGCGGCTACACCTTC
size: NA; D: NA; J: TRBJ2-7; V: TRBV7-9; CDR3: CASSLGGPIEQYF; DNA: TGTGCCAGCAGCTTAGGGGGGCCAATTGAGCAGTACTTC
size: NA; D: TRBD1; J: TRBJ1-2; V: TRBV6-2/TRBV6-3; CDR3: CASSYRQGRDYGYTF; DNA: TGTGCCAGCAGTTACCGACAGGGTAGGGACTATGGCTACACCTTC
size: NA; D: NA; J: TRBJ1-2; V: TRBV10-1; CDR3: CASTCPPGHQDGYTF; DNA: TGCGCCAGCACCTGTCCCCCGGGACACCAGGATGGCTACACCTTC
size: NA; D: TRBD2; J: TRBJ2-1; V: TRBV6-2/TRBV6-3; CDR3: CASSSRTSGLNEQFF; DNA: TGTGCCAGCAGTTCTAGGACTAGCGGCCTCAATGAGCAGTTCTTC
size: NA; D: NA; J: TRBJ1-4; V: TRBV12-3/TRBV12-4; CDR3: CASSLTRARKLFF; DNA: TGTGCCAGCAGTTTAACGAGGGCCCGAAAACTGTTTTTT
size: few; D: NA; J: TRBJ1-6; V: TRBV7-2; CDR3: CASSSSRAFSPLHF; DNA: TGTGCCAGCAGCTCGAGCAGGGCTTTTTCACCCCTCCACTTT
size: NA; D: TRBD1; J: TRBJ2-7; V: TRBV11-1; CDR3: CASSLEGTGDHEQYF; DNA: TGTGCCAGCAGCTTAGAAGGGACAGGGGACCACGAGCAGTACTTC
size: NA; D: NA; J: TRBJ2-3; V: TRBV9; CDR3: CASSVGSGQDTQYF; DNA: TGTGCCAGCAGTGTGGGTAGTGGGCAAGATACGCAGTATTTT
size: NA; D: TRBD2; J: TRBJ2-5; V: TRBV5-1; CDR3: CASSIGLAGGPGETQYF; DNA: TGCGCCAGCAGCATCGGACTAGCGGGGGGGCCAGGGGAGACCCAGTACTTC
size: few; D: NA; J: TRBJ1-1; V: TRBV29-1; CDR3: CSARAGVGNTEAFF; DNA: TGCAGCGCAAGAGCAGGGGTGGGGAACACTGAAGCTTTCTTT
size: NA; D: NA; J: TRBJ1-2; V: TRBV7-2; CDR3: CASSFQGSYGYTF; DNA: TGTGCCAGCAGCTTCCAGGGGAGCTATGGCTACACCTTC
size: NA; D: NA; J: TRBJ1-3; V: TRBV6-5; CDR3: CASRHRQNSGNTIYF; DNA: TGTGCCAGCAGGCACAGACAGAACTCTGGAAACACCATATATTTT